These 19 T cell receptor beta chains share one sample of origin, sequenced in a study of blood T cell repertoires in COVID-19. Repertoires were generated with immunoSEQ multiplex PCR, while TCRdb's copy carries only in-frame clones and drops some. This table holds 310,000 or so clones, 87% found once. Sequencing was performed on PBMCs or T cells enriched from blood (not recorded which). The source of these receptors is a woman aged 18-29 years who had recovered from COVID-19.

The V call is TRBV5-4, the J call TRBJ2-3; no definite D call. The V gene lost 2 bases and the J gene lost 0 bases, with 10 bases spanning the gap. Germline lookup yields CDR1 SGHNT and CDR2 YYREEE (reference sequence). This CDR3 region has 15 residues. CDR3 amino acids: CASSFSSRSTDTQYF. CDR3 bases: TGTGCCAGCAGCTTTTCGTCGCGGAGCACAGATACGCAGTATTTT.

This clone was counted a few times. Distinct nucleotide sequences in the sample also encode this CDR3. The genes are TRBV30 and TRBJ1-2; D may be TRBD1 (5 bases). Looked up from germline, CDR1 is GTSNPN and CDR2 is SVGIG (reference sequence). The ends were cut back, 5 bases at V and 5 bases at J, with 9 bases in the middle. The CDR3 is made up of 11 amino acids. CDR3 in amino acids: CAWSRDYGYTF. The CDR3 nucleotides read TGTGCCTGGTCCAGGGATTATGGCTACACCTTC.

This chain links TRBV28 with TRBJ1-4, with a weak D call TRBD1 (5 bases). CDR1 and CDR2 from the germline V gene are MDHEN and SYDVKM. The V and J ends lost 3 bases and 11 bases respectively, with 10 bases between them. The CDR3 is made up of 12 amino acids. The CDR3: CASSFLRGKLFF. The CDR3 DNA reads TGTGCCAGCAGTTTTCTCCGGGGGAAACTGTTTTTT.

The chain is built from TRBV28 and TRBJ1-6; D might be TRBD1 (6 bases). Germline V gene lookup returns CDR1 MDHEN and CDR2 SYDVKM. This CDR3 region has 17 residues. Trimming removed 5 bases from V and 5 bases from J, with 19 bases in between. The CDR3 loop reads CASSTNREGTNNSPLHF. In DNA, the CDR3 is TGTGCCAGCAGTACAAACAGGGAAGGGACGAATAATTCACCCCTCCACTTT. The variable domain in full, with the rest retrieved from reference TRBV28 and TRBJ1-6, is DVKVTQSSRYLVKRTGEKVFLECVQDMDHENMFWYRQDPGLGLRLIYFSYDVKMKEKGDIPEGYSVSREKKERFSLILESASTNQTSMYLCASSTNREGTNNSPLHFGNGTRLTVT.

This rearrangement joins TRBV30 to TRBJ2-5; no firm D call. The CDR3 length is 14 residues. The V and J ends lost 7 bases and 5 bases respectively, with 20 bases between them. The germline V gene encodes CDR1 GTSNPN and CDR2 SVGIG (reference sequence). Written as DNA, the CDR3 is TGTGCCTCAAAGTTTGCAGGCCTCAGGGAGACCCAGTACTTC. Encoded protein: CASKFAGLRETQYF.

This rearrangement joins TRBV30 to TRBJ1-6; TRBD1 might be the D (6 bases). The CDR3 is 17 residues long. The V gene's germline CDR1 is GTSNPN and CDR2 SVGIG (reference sequence). V lost 4 bases to trimming and J lost 0 bases, with 16 bases between them. CDR3 sequence (DNA): TGTGCCTGGAAACCTGGACAGCCCAGCTCCTATAATTCACCCCTCCACTTT. It codes for CAWKPGQPSSYNSPLHF. Complete variable domain (other parts from reference TRBV30 and TRBJ1-6): SQTIHQWPATLVQPVGSPLSLECTVEGTSNPNLYWYRQAAGRGLQLLFYSVGIGQISSEVPQNLSASRPQDRQFILSSKKLLLSDSGFYLCAWKPGQPSSYNSPLHFGNGTRLTVT.

This chain joins TRBV3-1 (or the pseudogene TRBV3-2) and TRBJ1-6, with TRBD1 matching over 7 bases. V was pared by 1 base and J by 10 bases, with 4 bases of the junction left unmatched. The germline gives CDR1 LGHDT, CDR2 YNNKEL (reference sequence). The CDR3 length is 14 residues. CDR3 bases: TGTGCCAGCAGCCAAGTTACAGGGGACTCACCCCTCCACTTT. Translated, it gives CASSQVTGDSPLHF.

The V call is TRBV5-1, the J call TRBJ2-7, with D possibly being TRBD1 (6 bases). The germline V gene encodes CDR1 SGHRS and CDR2 YFSETQ. This CDR3 contains 12 residues. Trimming took 4 bases from V and 9 from J, leaving 14 bases between them. The DNA for the CDR3 is TGCGCCAGCAGCCGAAACAGGGAATCGCAGTACTTC. This encodes CASSRNRESQYF.

J is TRBJ1-1 and V is TRBV25-1, with no clear D. The length of the CDR3 is 11 residues. The ends were cut back, 6 bases at V and 8 bases at J, with 10 bases in the middle. Germline assignment: CDR1 MGHDK and CDR2 SYGVNS. In DNA form, the CDR3 reads TGTGCCAGCAGCCGTCTGACAGAAGCTTTCTTT. Translating gives CASSRLTEAFF.

The chain links TRBV7-8 to TRBJ2-5; D is ambiguous. Germline V gene sequence: CDR1 SGHVS, CDR2 FQNEAQ. V was shortened by 7 bases and J by 2 bases, with 8 bases between the two germline ends. The CDR3 extends over 12 amino acids. The DNA for the CDR3 is TGTGCCAGCACCCGGGCTCAAGAGACCCAGTACTTC. Its protein is CASTRAQETQYF.

Written as DNA, the CDR3 is TGTGCCAGTAGCGGACAGGGAAGTTCCGGAAACACCATATATTTT. This translates into CASSGQGSSGNTIYF. The V gene is TRBV28, the J gene TRBJ1-3; TRBD1 matches at 8 bases. CDR3 length: 15 residues. Germline CDR1 and CDR2: MDHEN and SYDVKM. After removal of 9 bases from V and 4 bases from J, the junction contained 11 bases not matched to a gene.

The chain has TRBV2 and TRBJ2-1, with 8 bases aligning to TRBD2. The germline V gene has CDR1 SNHLY and CDR2 FYNNEI. J lost 8 bases, V lost 7 bases, and 10 bases had no gene match. The CDR3 covers 14 residues. The CDR3 region is CASKVAGWWDEQFF. The DNA of the CDR3 is TGTGCCAGCAAAGTAGCGGGATGGTGGGATGAGCAGTTCTTC.

The rearrangement uses TRBV27 and TRBJ2-1, with a possible D match to TRBD2 (6 bases). The length of the CDR3 is 15 residues. Germline CDR1 and CDR2: MNHEY and SMNVEV (reference sequence). V was pared by 3 bases and J by 4 bases, with 13 bases between. CDR3 amino acids: CASSFGTGAYNEQFF. The DNA for the CDR3 is TGTGCCAGCAGTTTTGGAACGGGAGCGTACAATGAGCAGTTCTTC.

This clone was found once. V gene TRBV7-2 combines with J gene TRBJ2-2, with D perhaps TRBD1 (6 bases). CDR3 length: 17 residues. Germline V gene lookup returns CDR1 SGHTA and CDR2 FQGNSA. V was pared by 10 bases and J by 1 base, with 22 bases between. The CDR3 coding sequence is TGTGCCACCGAGCTGAAACAGGGATTAGAGAACACCGGGGAGCTGTTTTTT. It translates to CATELKQGLENTGELFF. Together with reference TRBV7-2 and TRBJ2-2, the CDR3 gives the full variable domain: GAGVSQSPSNKVTEKGKDVELRCDPISGHTALYWYRQSLGQGLEFLIYFQGNSAPDKSGLPSDRFSAERTGGSVSTLTIQRTQQEDSAVYLCATELKQGLENTGELFFGEGSRLTVL.

The rearrangement links TRBV7-3 to TRBJ2-7; 7 bases line up with TRBD2. The CDR3 spans 13 residues. The trim removed 4 bases at V and 4 bases at J, leaving 4 bases unmatched. CDR1 and CDR2 (germline): SGHTA, FQGTGA. CDR3 nucleotide sequence: TGTGCCAGCAGCTCTGGCGGGGGTTACGAGCAGTACTTC. This encodes CASSSGGGYEQYF.

V and J are TRBV4-1 and TRBJ2-1; TRBD1 might be the D (5 bases). The V end was cut by 1 base, the J end by 7 bases, with 14 bases between. This CDR3 region has 15 residues. Germline V CDR1 and CDR2: MGHRA, YSYEKL. CDR3 sequence (DNA): TGCGCCAGCAGCCAAGTACAGGCGTTAGGGAATGAGCAGTTCTTC. Translated: CASSQVQALGNEQFF.

The V gene is TRBV7-2, the J gene TRBJ2-7, with D hard to call. The CDR3 runs 13 residues. Germline CDR1 is SGHTA and CDR2 is FQGNSA. With 4 bases removed from V and 0 bases from J, the gap between germline ends came to 7 bases. The CDR3 DNA reads as TGTGCCAGCAGCTCTTACACCTCCTACGAGCAGTACTTC. Protein: CASSSYTSYEQYF.

This clone appeared a single time. The chain couples TRBV12-3 or TRBV12-4 to TRBJ1-1; D is uncertain. Trimming stripped 6 bases from V and 5 bases from J, with 13 bases between. This CDR3 comprises 13 residues. CDR3 protein: CASSSVERTEAFF. The CDR3 DNA reads TGTGCCAGCAGCTCAGTGGAGCGGACTGAAGCTTTCTTT.

J is TRBJ2-7 and V is TRBV7-9; D gene unclear. The CDR3 spans 13 residues. Germline V gene sequence: CDR1 SEHNR, CDR2 FQNEAQ (reference sequence). Between the trimmed V and J ends, which lost 2 bases and 4 bases, there was a span of 9 bases. CDR3 DNA sequence: TGTGCCAGCAGCTTATTGGCCGAATACGAGCAGTACTTC. It is translated as CASSLLAEYEQYF.